The clone carrying this TCR beta chain was detected a few times. Its target is not known. Study findings and constraints: Larger-cohort validation covered only one TCR beta V-J rearrangement.

Semi-nested PCR with Nested Universal Primer A followed constant-region reverse priming of full-length variable regions. Each CDR3 protein gets one entry after TCRdb re-called the 5' RACE reads with MiXCR. The sample lists about 62,000 distinct CDR3 sequences; roughly 30% were seen once. Trimming shortened V by 3 bases and J by 0 bases, and 12 bases separated the two germline ends. The CDR3 length is 15 residues. Per the germline V gene, CDR1 is DFQATT and CDR2 is SNEGSKA (reference sequence). The chain employs TRBV20-1 and TRBJ2-1, with D perhaps TRBD1 or TRBD2 (6 bases each). Sample: tumor-infiltrating naive CD4+ T cells sorted from the breast tumor. Subset here: naive CD4+ T cells, CD4+CD45RA+CD25-. This TCR derives from a female donor with breast cancer. Written as DNA, the CDR3 is TGCAGTGCTAGGTCGGGGGACAACTCCTACAATGAGCAGTTCTTC. As protein: CSARSGDNSYNEQFF.